What follows describes a single TCR beta chain. Its recognized antigen is unknown. No much larger clone exists at a distance of one base, and base qualities are not known. The data were obtained in a study of chemoradiotherapy in HPV16-positive cancers (dated by TCRdb to about 2022). Background on the whole study: Candidate HPV-specific T-cell clones and common TCR motifs were defined by functional T-cell assays performed on cells from a couple of HPV16-positive patients. The study asked whether T-cell immunity against the HPV oncoproteins E6 and E7 changes during chemoradiotherapy and whether it affects survival. TCR repertoires from roughly 93 patients with HPV-related cancers were then used to track the candidate HPV-specific TCRs and motifs.

Study-level results and caveats: The survival association was reported for HPV16-positive patients, and the functional definition of HPV-specific T cells was derived from only a couple of HPV16-positive patients. In HPV16-positive patients, expansion of HPV-responsive T cells during chemoradiotherapy was found to be associated with improved recurrence-free survival. Expansion of candidate HPV-specific clones and E7-related TCR motifs was observed in the tumor microenvironment during treatment, whereas no such expansion was observed for non-HPV-specific T cells.

Library prep was done by the immunoSEQ multiplex PCR assay. The table comes from immuneACCESS by way of TCRdb, which keeps in-frame sequences with V and J called. Part of the clones is missing from these tables; in studies checked, under half for an unresolved V gene and the rest for unknown reasons. Here the sample has approximately 7,400 clones; 82% occur a single time. The top ten clones comprise roughly 6.7% of the sample. Cut back by 0 bases and 2 bases, the V and J ends lie 14 bases apart. The CDR3 holds 16 amino acids from the cysteine to the phenylalanine. CDR3 DNA is the only sequence kept; it has 48 bases, read in frame from the first base. For CDR1 and CDR2, the germline V gene lists SGHRS and YFSETQ. Repertoires were sampled repeatedly over the course of chemoradiotherapy so that clonal expansion in the tumor microenvironment could be followed.

The sample was tumor tissue, taken from a patient who underwent chemoradiotherapy. The V and J segments used are TRBV5-1 and TRBJ1-2, with the D segment identity uncertain. The clonotype was recovered from a human donor with HPV-associated anogenital cancer. The nucleotide sequence is given as TGCGCCAGCAGCTTGGACCCCCGGGATATAAACTATGGCTACACCTTC. Its protein is CASSLDPRDINYGYTF.